Listed below are T cell receptor beta chains from one sample, sequenced in a study of blood T cell repertoires in COVID-19. Assay: immunoSEQ multiplex PCR; the TCRdb copy retains only in-frame clones and omits some. Counted here are 85,000 to 95,000 clones, more than 70% occurring once; the ten biggest clones make up around 15%. Material: peripheral blood. These TCRs come from a woman of 80 years or more with acute or convalescent COVID-19. CDR3s include the opening cysteine and the closing phenylalanine or tryptophan. A D gene is named only where the DNA matches it firmly. Rows give clone size only sometimes, using once, few, many, or a class for an expanded clone.

size	D	J	V	length	CDR3	DNA
-	-	TRBJ1-5	TRBV18	14	CASSPTEYRQPQHF	TGTGCCAGCTCACCAACAGAGTACCGTCAGCCCCAGCATTTT
-	TRBD2	TRBJ2-7	TRBV27	14	CASRRLAGLYEQYF	TGTGCCAGCAGGAGACTAGCGGGCCTCTACGAGCAGTACTTC
-	-	TRBJ2-1	TRBV19	19	CASSIGAGLWGPGGNEQFF	TGTGCCAGTAGTATAGGAGCCGGGTTGTGGGGGCCGGGTGGGAATGAGCAGTTCTTC
-	-	TRBJ2-4	TRBV19	18	CASSTTPKGGASKNIQYF	TGTGCCAGTAGTACAACACCAAAGGGGGGGGCGAGCAAAAACATTCAGTACTTC
once	TRBD1	TRBJ2-2	TRBV6-5	15	CASSRQGSFTGELFF	TGTGCCAGCAGTCGACAGGGGTCCTTCACCGGGGAGCTGTTTTTT
few	TRBD1	TRBJ2-1	TRBV7-8	15	CASSLPGQGVYEQFF	TGTGCCAGCAGCTTACCGGGACAGGGTGTCTATGAGCAGTTCTTC
-	-	TRBJ1-1	TRBV28	13	CASSLQFSTEAFF	TGTGCCAGCAGCCTTCAGTTCAGCACTGAAGCTTTCTTT
-	-	TRBJ1-1	TRBV11-2	13	CASSLEGGAEAFF	TGTGCCAGCAGCTTAGAAGGTGGAGCGGAAGCTTTCTTT
-	TRBD1	TRBJ1-2	TRBV5-1	13	CASSTGQGPGYTF	TGCGCCAGCAGCACGGGACAGGGGCCTGGCTACACCTTC
-	TRBD1	TRBJ2-5	TRBV29-1	12	CSGSTGRETQYF	TGCAGCGGATCGACAGGGCGCGAGACCCAGTACTTC
medium-sized	TRBD2	TRBJ2-1	TRBV7-3	15	CASSPLAGAYNEQFF	TGTGCCAGCAGCCCCTTGGCGGGGGCCTACAATGAGCAGTTCTTC
-	-	TRBJ2-4	TRBV18	15	CASSSRQATPNIQYF	TGTGCCAGCTCGTCCCGACAGGCCACCCCAAACATTCAGTACTTC
few	-	TRBJ2-1	TRBV7-2	13	CASSGSAGNEQFF	TGTGCCAGCAGCGGTAGCGCGGGGAATGAGCAGTTCTTC
-	TRBD1	TRBJ1-1	TRBV18	17	CASSGLGQGVANTEAFF	TGTGCCAGCTCGGGCCTGGGACAGGGTGTGGCGAACACTGAAGCTTTCTTT
-	TRBD1	TRBJ1-1	TRBV23-1	16	CASSQSRDSLNTEAFF	TGCGCCAGCAGTCAATCTAGGGACAGCCTGAACACTGAAGCTTTCTTT
-	TRBD1	TRBJ1-2	TRBV19	11	CASTGGDGYTF	TGTGCCAGTACAGGGGGCGATGGCTACACCTTC
-	TRBD1	TRBJ1-2	TRBV18	14	CASSRTDREDGYTF	TGTGCCAGCTCACGGACAGACAGGGAGGATGGCTACACCTTC
-	-	TRBJ1-2	TRBV25-1	14	CASSEEGASHGYTF	TGTGCCAGCAGTGAAGAAGGAGCGTCCCATGGCTACACCTTC
-	TRBD1	TRBJ2-3	TRBV10-3	13	CAIRGQGTDTQYF	TGTGCCATCAGGGGACAGGGGACAGATACGCAGTATTTT
few	TRBD1	TRBJ2-2	TRBV7-6	15	CASSIRDRDPGELFF	TGTGCCAGCAGCATCCGGGACAGGGACCCCGGGGAGCTGTTTTTT